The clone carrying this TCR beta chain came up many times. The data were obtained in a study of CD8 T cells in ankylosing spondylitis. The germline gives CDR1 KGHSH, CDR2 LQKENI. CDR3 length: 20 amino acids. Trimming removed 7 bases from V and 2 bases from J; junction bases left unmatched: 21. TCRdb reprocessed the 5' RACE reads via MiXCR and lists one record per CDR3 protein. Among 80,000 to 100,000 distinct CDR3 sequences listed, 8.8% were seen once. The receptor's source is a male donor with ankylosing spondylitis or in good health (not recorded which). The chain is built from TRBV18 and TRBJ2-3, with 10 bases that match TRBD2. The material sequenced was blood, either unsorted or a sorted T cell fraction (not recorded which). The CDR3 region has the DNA TGTGCCAGCTTGAAGGGGGACCTCCTAGCGGGGGACTTAATCACAGATACGCAGTATTTT. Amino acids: CASLKGDLLAGDLITDTQYF.